The following is a T cell receptor (beta chain) sequence with its context. Its antigen is unidentified. The data were obtained in a study of CD8 T cells in ankylosing spondylitis. By quantitative 5'-RACE with molecular barcodes, the TCR beta libraries were made. TCRdb fed the 5' RACE reads into MiXCR, producing one record per CDR3 protein. The table has some 130,000 distinct CDR3 sequences, under 20% seen once. Germline CDR1 reads SEHNR; CDR2 reads FQNEAQ (reference sequence). The CDR3 runs 15 residues. The V segment lost 8 bases and the J segment 4 bases; nucleotides outside the gene matches: 11. Whole-study results and caveats: Significantly higher representation of disease-linked clones was reported for matched ankylosing spondylitis synovial fluid. A TCR beta motif made of several highly homologous variants seemed typical of ankylosing spondylitis blood. Within peripheral blood, clones linked to disease were CD8+ and relatively rare. Reactive arthritis synovial fluid and blood previously showed some of these motif variants.

This sequence was found in a male donor with ankylosing spondylitis. The sample was blood, either unsorted or a sorted T cell fraction (not recorded which). The rearrangement joins TRBV7-9 to TRBJ2-1; 7 positions agree with TRBD2. The DNA of the CDR3 is TGTGCCAGCGTCCATCCCGGGACTACGTACAATGAGCAGTTCTTC. Protein sequence: CASVHPGTTYNEQFF.